The 6 T cell receptor beta chains listed next were all sequenced from one sample in a study of human T cells and chemical hapten exposure. Stated time point: patch test 3, about 24 weeks after DPC sensitization. Treatment: therapeutic diphenylcyclopropenone sensitization with weekly scalp DPC. Each CDR3 protein gets one entry after TCRdb re-called the RACE reads with MiXCR. The sample carries tens of thousands of distinct CDR3 sequences, under 15% recorded once. The starting material was whole blood, obtained in connection with sensitization to the hapten diphenylcyclopropenone (DPC). All receptors derive from a woman between 50 and 59 years old with alopecia areata. Some clones in this sample may be carry-over from other donors' samples.

This clonotype has only a few counts. The V call is TRBV29-1, the J call TRBJ2-7, with TRBD2 identical over 11 bases. V was clipped by 7 bases and J by 2 bases; unmatched bases: 4. Per the germline V gene, CDR1 is SQVTM and CDR2 is ANQGSEA. This CDR3 region has 13 residues. The CDR3 region has the DNA TGCAGCGGCCGACTAGCGGGAACCTACGAGCAGTACTTC. This gives the protein CSGRLAGTYEQYF.

This clonotype has at least ten counts. V is TRBV5-5 and J is TRBJ1-3, with no clear D. Germline-derived CDR1 and CDR2 are SGHKS and YYEKEE (reference sequence). Trimming pared 1 base from V and 0 bases from J, leaving 14 bases between. The CDR3 extends over 17 amino acids. CDR3 in amino acids: CASSLNYPANSGNTIYF. Written as DNA, the CDR3 is TGTGCCAGCAGCTTGAATTACCCAGCCAACTCTGGAAACACCATATATTTT.

This clonotype was detected a few times. This chain joins TRBV7-9 and TRBJ2-5, with 8 bases matching TRBD1. CDR3 length equals 13 residues. Trimming took 4 bases from V and 7 from J; bases not matched to a gene: 5. Germline loops: CDR1 SEHNR, CDR2 FQNEAQ (reference sequence). The CDR3 loop is CASSWDRPGTQYF. Here the CDR3 DNA reads TGTGCCAGCAGCTGGGACAGGCCGGGGACCCAGTACTTC.

J is TRBJ2-1 and V is TRBV12-3 or TRBV12-4, with 7 bases fitting TRBD2. V was clipped by 4 bases and J by 9 bases; unmatched bases: 3. The CDR3 is 12 residues long. The CDR3 is CASSSSGVEQFF. The CDR3 DNA reads as TGTGCCAGCAGTTCTAGCGGTGTTGAGCAGTTCTTC.

This clonotype was observed a handful of times. The genes are TRBV20-1 and TRBJ2-6; D may be TRBD1 (5 bases). Trimming pared 0 bases from V and 2 bases from J, leaving 11 bases between. Germline CDR1 and CDR2: DFQATT and SNEGSKA (reference sequence). There are 16 residues in the CDR3. CDR3 nucleotide sequence: TGCAGTGCTAGAGATTCTCCAGGGACTGGGGCCAACGTCCTGACTTTC. It specifies CSARDSPGTGANVLTF.

This clonotype was seen ten or more times. V and J are TRBV6-5 and TRBJ1-5; TRBD1 matches at 8 bases. Looked up from germline, CDR1 is MNHEY and CDR2 is SVGAGI. This CDR3 has 14 residues. V lost 6 bases and J lost 6; bases outside the gene matches: 7. The DNA for the CDR3 is TGTGCCAGCAGCCAAGACAGGGGAAGTCAGCCCCAGCATTTT. Protein sequence: CASSQDRGSQPQHF.